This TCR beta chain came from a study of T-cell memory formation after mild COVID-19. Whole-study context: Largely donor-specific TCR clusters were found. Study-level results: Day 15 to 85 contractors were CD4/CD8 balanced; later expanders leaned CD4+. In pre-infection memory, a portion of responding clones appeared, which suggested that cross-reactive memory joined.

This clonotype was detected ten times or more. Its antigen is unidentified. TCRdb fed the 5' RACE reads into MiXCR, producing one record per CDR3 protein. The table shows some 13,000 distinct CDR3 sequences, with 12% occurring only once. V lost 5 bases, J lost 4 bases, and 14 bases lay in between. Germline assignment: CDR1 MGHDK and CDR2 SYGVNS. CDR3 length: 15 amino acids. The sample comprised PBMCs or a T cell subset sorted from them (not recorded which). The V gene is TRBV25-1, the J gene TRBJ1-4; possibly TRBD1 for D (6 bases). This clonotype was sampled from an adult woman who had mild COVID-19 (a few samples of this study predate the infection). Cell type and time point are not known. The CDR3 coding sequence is TGTGCCAGCAGTCGAAGACAGGTGTTTAATGAAAAACTGTTTTTT. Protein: CASSRRQVFNEKLFF. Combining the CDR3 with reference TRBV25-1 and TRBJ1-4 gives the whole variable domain EADIYQTPRYLVIGTGKKITLECSQTMGHDKMYWYQQDPGMELHLIHYSYGVNSTEKGDLSSESTVSRIRTEHFPLTLESARPSHTSQYLCASSRRQVFNEKLFFGSGTQLSVL.